A selection of T cell receptor beta chains follows, all from one sample in a study of shared clonotypes between healthy human individuals. Some clones are missing from TCRdb's copy, which holds only in-frame ones; the method was immunoSEQ multiplex PCR. The top ten clones hold about 1.8% of a sample with roughly 760,000 clones, around 72% of them seen once. The sequencing sample was made of memory CD4+ T cells sorted from blood. These receptor sequences come from a woman aged 25 to 39 in good health. CDR3s include the opening cysteine and the closing phenylalanine or tryptophan. D genes are given only for firm matches. Only some rows state a clone size, as once, few, many or a class for expanded clones.

v_gene	abundance	j_gene	d_gene	CDR3aa	CDR3nt
TRBV30	NA	TRBJ1-5	NA	CAWSHTGSQPQHF	TGTGCCTGGAGTCATACAGGGTCCCAGCCCCAGCATTTT
TRBV13	once	TRBJ2-1	NA	CASSLVLGGRGYGNEQFF	TGTGCCAGCAGCTTAGTTCTTGGGGGCAGGGGATATGGCAATGAGCAGTTCTTC
TRBV27	NA	TRBJ1-2	NA	CASRKLFRAQQRSDYGYTF	TGTGCCAGCAGGAAGCTCTTTCGGGCGCAACAGCGGTCTGACTATGGCTACACCTTC
TRBV6-1	NA	TRBJ2-7	NA	CASSTYEQYF	TGTGCCAGCTCAACCTACGAGCAGTACTTC
TRBV5-1	few	TRBJ2-1	NA	CASRIGPSIDEQFF	TGCGCCAGCAGGATTGGACCGAGTATAGATGAGCAGTTCTTC
TRBV30	NA	TRBJ1-1	NA	CAWSVYGQNTEAFF	TGTGCCTGGAGTGTATATGGACAGAACACTGAAGCTTTCTTT
TRBV21-1	NA	TRBJ2-7	NA	CASSNEAGAASYEQYF	TGTGCCAGCAGCAATGAGGCGGGAGCCGCCTCCTACGAGCAGTACTTC
TRBV25-1	NA	TRBJ2-1	NA	CASSVQGLGESDEQFF	TGTGCCAGCAGTGTCCAAGGGCTAGGGGAGAGCGATGAGCAGTTCTTC
TRBV29-1	NA	TRBJ2-1	TRBD2	CSVVRAGGLNEQFF	TGCAGCGTTGTCCGAGCGGGAGGGCTCAATGAGCAGTTCTTC
TRBV5-1	many	TRBJ1-1	TRBD1	CASSFQGANTEAFF	TGCGCCAGCAGCTTCCAGGGGGCGAACACTGAAGCTTTCTTT
TRBV6-6	NA	TRBJ2-7	NA	CASSYPQGDRHEQYF	TGTGCCAGCAGTTATCCACAGGGTGATCGGCACGAGCAGTACTTC
TRBV5-4	many	TRBJ2-1	NA	CASSLPSENSEQFF	TGTGCCAGCAGCTTGCCTAGCGAAAACAGTGAGCAGTTCTTC
TRBV4-2	NA	TRBJ2-5	TRBD2	CASSQFQIAGDPLGETQYF	TGTGCCAGCAGCCAATTCCAGATAGCGGGAGATCCCCTCGGAGAGACCCAGTACTTC
TRBV2	NA	TRBJ2-4	TRBD2	CASSGLAGVTKNIQYF	TGTGCCAGCAGTGGACTAGCGGGAGTGACCAAAAACATTCAGTACTTC
TRBV2	few	TRBJ1-2	TRBD1	CASSLRGQAIYGYTF	TGTGCCAGCAGTCTCCGCGGACAGGCTATCTATGGCTACACCTTC
TRBV30	NA	TRBJ1-6	NA	CAWTLGGRYNSPLHF	TGTGCCTGGACCCTGGGCGGGAGGTATAATTCACCCCTCCACTTT
TRBV7-4	NA	TRBJ1-5	NA	CASSLRVRDNQPQHF	TGCGCCAGCAGCCTAAGGGTCAGGGACAATCAGCCCCAGCATTTT
TRBV6-6	NA	TRBJ2-1	NA	CASSPRTAGDNEQFF	TGTGCCAGCAGCCCCCGTACAGCGGGCGACAATGAGCAGTTCTTC
TRBV5-1	few	TRBJ1-2	NA	CASSRTPTATNYGYTF	TGCGCCAGCAGCCGGACCCCGACAGCTACTAACTATGGCTACACCTTC
TRBV28	NA	TRBJ2-1	TRBD2	CASSAAGLAGEEQFF	TGTGCCAGCAGTGCCGCGGGACTAGCGGGAGAGGAGCAGTTCTTC
TRBV25-1	NA	TRBJ2-1	NA	CASASKSGAYNEQFF	TGTGCCAGCGCTAGTAAGAGCGGAGCCTACAATGAGCAGTTCTTC
TRBV6-6	NA	TRBJ2-1	NA	CASTRAYNEQFF	TGTGCCAGCACAAGGGCCTACAATGAGCAGTTCTTC
TRBV6-6	NA	TRBJ2-5	TRBD1	CASRRNRGLGQETQYF	TGTGCCAGCAGAAGGAACAGGGGGCTTGGACAAGAGACCCAGTACTTC
TRBV28	NA	TRBJ1-4	NA	CASSFGPSNEKLFF	TGTGCCAGCAGTTTCGGACCTTCTAATGAAAAACTGTTTTTT
TRBV29-1	NA	TRBJ1-3	NA	CSVDTSGNTIYF	TGCAGCGTTGACACCTCTGGAAACACCATATATTTT
TRBV19	NA	TRBJ2-2	NA	CASSFGQYTGELFF	TGTGCCAGTAGTTTCGGACAGTACACCGGGGAGCTGTTTTTT
TRBV19	NA	TRBJ2-7	TRBD1	CASGTGDIEEQYF	TGTGCCAGCGGGACAGGGGATATCGAAGAGCAGTACTTC
TRBV7-2	NA	TRBJ2-3	NA	CASSLYGGPFTDTQYF	TGTGCCAGCAGCTTATATGGGGGGCCTTTCACAGATACGCAGTATTTT
TRBV6-1	NA	TRBJ1-2	TRBD1	CASSEQRTGVDYGYTF	TGTGCCAGCAGTGAACAACGCACAGGGGTGGACTATGGCTACACCTTC
TRBV13	NA	TRBJ1-5	NA	CASSSRGPEGNQPQHF	TGTGCCAGCAGCTCCAGGGGTCCCGAGGGCAATCAGCCCCAGCATTTT
TRBV27	few	TRBJ2-7	NA	CASSFSSSFDNEQYF	TGTGCCAGCAGTTTTTCTTCCTCATTCGATAACGAGCAGTACTTC
TRBV19	NA	TRBJ2-5	NA	CASSDPRGAAQETQYF	TGTGCCAGTAGTGACCCCCGGGGGGCGGCCCAAGAGACCCAGTACTTC
TRBV2	NA	TRBJ2-1	NA	CASKVGNNEQFF	TGTGCCAGCAAGGTCGGCAACAATGAGCAGTTCTTC
TRBV2	NA	TRBJ1-1	NA	CASSEGGNTEAFF	TGTGCCAGCAGTGAAGGGGGAAACACTGAAGCTTTCTTT
TRBV29-1	NA	TRBJ2-7	NA	CSVEALGGHEQYF	TGCAGCGTTGAAGCCCTCGGGGGGCACGAGCAGTACTTC
TRBV6-5	NA	TRBJ2-1	TRBD2	CASSSLAANSYNEQFF	TGTGCCAGCAGTTCTCTAGCGGCTAACTCTTACAATGAGCAGTTCTTC
TRBV7-8	NA	TRBJ1-5	NA	CASSYPRGQGYFQPQHF	TGTGCCAGCAGCTATCCGCGTGGGCAGGGGTATTTTCAGCCCCAGCATTTT
TRBV5-1	NA	TRBJ2-2	NA	CASSPRDRGELFF	TGCGCCAGCAGCCCCCGCGACAGAGGGGAGCTGTTTTTT
TRBV6-5	NA	TRBJ1-4	TRBD1	CASSYSAGTGNEKLFF	TGTGCCAGCAGTTACTCAGCCGGGACAGGGAATGAAAAACTGTTTTTT
TRBV5-1	NA	TRBJ2-1	TRBD1	CASSLGQGSYNEQFF	TGCGCCAGCAGCCTGGGACAGGGTTCCTACAATGAGCAGTTCTTC
TRBV30	few	TRBJ2-3	TRBD1	CAWSEDRGLTDTQYF	TGTGCCTGGAGTGAGGACAGGGGGCTAACAGATACGCAGTATTTT